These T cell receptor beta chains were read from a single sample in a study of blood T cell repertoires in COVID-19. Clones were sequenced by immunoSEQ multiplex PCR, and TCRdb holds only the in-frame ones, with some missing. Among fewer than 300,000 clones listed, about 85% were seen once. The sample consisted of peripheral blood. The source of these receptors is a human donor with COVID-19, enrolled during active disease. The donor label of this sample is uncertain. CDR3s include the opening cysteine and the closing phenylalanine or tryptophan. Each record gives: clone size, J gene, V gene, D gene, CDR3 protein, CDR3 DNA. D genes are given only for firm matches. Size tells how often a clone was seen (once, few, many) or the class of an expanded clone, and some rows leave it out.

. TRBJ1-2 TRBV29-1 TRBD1 CSVSGDRANYGYTF TGCAGCGTTTCAGGGGACAGGGCTAACTATGGCTACACCTTC
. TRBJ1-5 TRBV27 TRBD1 CASSPGTGAGNQPQHF TGTGCCAGCAGTCCCGGGACAGGGGCTGGCAATCAGCCCCAGCATTTT
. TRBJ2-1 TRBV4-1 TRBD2 CASSQLGLAANEQFF TGCGCCAGCAGCCAATTGGGACTAGCCGCAAATGAGCAGTTCTTC
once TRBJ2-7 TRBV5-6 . CASSLNGASYEQYF TGTGCCAGCAGCTTAAACGGAGCCTCCTACGAGCAGTACTTC
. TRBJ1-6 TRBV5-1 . CASSWGHDNNSPLHF TGCGCCAGCAGCTGGGGACATGACAATAATTCACCCCTCCACTTT
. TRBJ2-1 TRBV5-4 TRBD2 CASSYTSGSSYNEQFF TGTGCCAGCAGTTACACTAGCGGGAGTTCCTACAATGAGCAGTTCTTC
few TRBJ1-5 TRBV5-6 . CASSLAAGDQPQHF TGTGCCAGCAGCTTGGCCGCAGGGGATCAGCCCCAGCATTTT
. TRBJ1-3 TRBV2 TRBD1 CASSLRTGIENTIYF TGTGCCAGCAGTTTAAGGACAGGGATCGAAAACACCATATATTTT
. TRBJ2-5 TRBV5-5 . CASSPQQFQETQYF TGTGCCAGCAGCCCACAGCAATTCCAAGAGACCCAGTACTTC
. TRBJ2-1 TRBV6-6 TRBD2 CASSPTLLAGTYNEQFF TGTGCCAGCAGTCCAACCCTCCTAGCGGGAACATACAATGAGCAGTTCTTC
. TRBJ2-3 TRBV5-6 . CASSLAGTGTSTDTQYF TGTGCCAGCAGCTTGGCGGGTACGGGGACTAGCACAGATACGCAGTATTTT
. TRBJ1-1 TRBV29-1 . CSVETGGNTEAFF TGCAGCGTTGAGACAGGAGGGAACACTGAAGCTTTCTTT
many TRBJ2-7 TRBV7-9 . CASSFSGAYEQYF TGTGCCAGCAGCTTTTCAGGGGCCTACGAGCAGTACTTC
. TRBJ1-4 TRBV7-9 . CASSLEGPRGNEKLFF TGTGCCAGCAGCTTAGAGGGGCCAAGGGGTAATGAAAAACTGTTTTTT
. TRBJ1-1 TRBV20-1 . CSAREGREAFF TGCAGTGCTAGAGAAGGCAGGGAAGCTTTCTTT
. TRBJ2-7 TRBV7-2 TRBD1 CASSPRDSLYYEQYF TGTGCCAGCAGCCCCCGGGACAGCTTATACTACGAGCAGTACTTC
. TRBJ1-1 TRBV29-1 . CSVSFSRINTEAFF TGCAGCGTCTCTTTCAGCAGGATTAACACTGAAGCTTTCTTT
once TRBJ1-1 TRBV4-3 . CASSPQGMNTEAFF TGCGCCAGCAGCCCACAGGGAATGAACACTGAAGCTTTCTTT
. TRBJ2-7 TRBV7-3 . CASSPGAPPIYEQYF TGTGCCAGCAGCCCAGGGGCCCCCCCCATCTACGAGCAGTACTTC
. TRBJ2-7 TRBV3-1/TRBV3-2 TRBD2 CASSQVAGVAYEQYF TGTGCCAGCAGCCAGGTAGCGGGAGTCGCATACGAGCAGTACTTC
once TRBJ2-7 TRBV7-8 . CASSSPSSRHEQYF TGTGCCAGCAGCTCGCCCTCTAGTCGCCACGAGCAGTACTTC
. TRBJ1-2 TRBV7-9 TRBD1 CASSKNLRDRVFDGYTF TGTGCCAGCAGCAAAAACCTCCGGGACAGGGTTTTTGATGGCTACACCTTC
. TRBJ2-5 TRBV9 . CASSQGGWEPRGTQYF TGTGCCAGCTCTCAAGGAGGGTGGGAACCCCGAGGGACCCAGTACTTC
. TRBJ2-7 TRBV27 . CASSSYGGGQYEQYF TGTGCCAGCAGTTCCTATGGGGGAGGCCAATACGAGCAGTACTTC
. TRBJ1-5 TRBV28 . CASTSSGRHSNQPQHF TGTGCCAGCACCTCCTCCGGAAGACATAGCAATCAGCCCCAGCATTTT
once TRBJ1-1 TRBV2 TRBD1 CASKPWGQGTEAFF TGTGCCAGCAAGCCGTGGGGACAGGGAACTGAAGCTTTCTTT
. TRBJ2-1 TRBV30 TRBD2 CAWTGGTLYNEQFF TGTGCCTGGACCGGGGGGACTCTATACAATGAGCAGTTCTTC
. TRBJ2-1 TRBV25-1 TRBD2 CASSSGTSVYNEQFF TGTGCCAGCAGTAGCGGGACTAGCGTGTACAATGAGCAGTTCTTC
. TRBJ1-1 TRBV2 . CASGRGRNTEAFF TGTGCCAGCGGGCGGGGGCGGAACACTGAAGCTTTCTTT